Below are 11 T cell receptor beta chains sequenced from a single sample in a study of response to subunit inactivated influenza vaccine. Each CDR3 protein is one row after TCRdb ran MiXCR on the RT-PCR reads. Of just under 550,000 distinct CDR3 sequences listed, roughly 25% are singletons. Another study also made use of these data, one on T cells expressing NK-cell markers. That study adds: Production of TCR beta cDNA relied on 5'RACE template switching with UMIs.

The specimen was CD4+ T cells sorted from PBMCs, collected 11 to 12 days after vaccination. These TCRs come from a man between 50 and 59 years old who received an inactivated influenza vaccine.

This clonotype showed up just a few times. The rearrangement joins TRBV12-3 or TRBV12-4 to TRBJ1-2; D is ambiguous. This CDR3 is built from 10 residues. Trimming took 3 bases from V and 8 from J, leaving 4 bases between them. This chain's CDR3 is CASSLSGYTF. CDR3 sequence (DNA): TGTGCCAGCAGTTTGAGCGGCTACACCTTC.

The chain carries TRBV6-1 and TRBJ1-1, with D possibly being TRBD1 (5 bases). CDR3 length: 14 residues. The V gene lost 7 bases and the J gene lost 1 base, with 13 bases spanning the gap. Germline loops: CDR1 MNHNS, CDR2 SASEGT. The CDR3 bases are TGTGCCAGCACGAGGGAGGGGACGAACACTGAAGCTTTCTTT. It is translated as CASTREGTNTEAFF.

The V gene is TRBV29-1, the J gene TRBJ2-2; the D is unclear. V shed 3 bases and J shed 6 bases, with 14 bases lying between them. CDR1 and CDR2 (germline): SQVTM, ANQGSEA. The CDR3 covers 14 residues. The CDR3 nucleotides are TGCAGCGTTGAGGCGACTGGCGTCCCCGGGGAGCTGTTTTTT. It specifies CSVEATGVPGELFF.

This clonotype was counted a few times. The J gene is TRBJ1-4, the V gene TRBV19, with TRBD1 matching 7 bases. The length of the CDR3 is 14 residues. The V gene's germline CDR1 is LNHDA and CDR2 SQIVND (reference sequence). V shed 8 bases, J shed 6 bases, and the junction held 9 bases outside the gene matches. The CDR3 region has the DNA TGTGCCAGTGCGGTACAGGGGTCGTATGAAAAACTGTTTTTT. Translated: CASAVQGSYEKLFF.

This chain uses TRBV4-1 with TRBJ2-3, with no clear D. Germline values: CDR1 MGHRA, CDR2 YSYEKL. Trimming took 2 bases from V and 3 from J, leaving 12 bases between them. CDR3 length: 15 residues. CDR3 residues: CASSQLGKGTDTQYF. In DNA form, the CDR3 reads TGCGCCAGCAGCCAACTAGGGAAGGGAACAGATACGCAGTATTTT.

The chain uses TRBV12-3 or TRBV12-4 and TRBJ1-1; 8 nucleotides agree with TRBD1. This CDR3 region has 14 residues. V lost 6 bases, J lost 1 base, and 4 bases stayed unmatched. CDR3 sequence (DNA): TGTGCCAGCAGACCAGGGACAGGGAACACTGAAGCTTTCTTT. Amino acids: CASRPGTGNTEAFF.

The chain carries TRBV6-1 and TRBJ2-5; 11 positions match TRBD2. There are 17 residues in the CDR3. From germline, CDR1 is MNHNS and CDR2 SASEGT. V lost 4 bases, J lost 5 bases, and 12 bases stayed unmatched. CDR3 sequence: CASSAPGLAVGGETQYF. The CDR3 region has the DNA TGTGCCAGCAGTGCGCCGGGACTAGCGGTAGGGGGGGAGACCCAGTACTTC.

This clonotype appeared a few times. The rearrangement links TRBV20-1 to TRBJ2-2; D uncertain. Germline assignment: CDR1 DFQATT and CDR2 SNEGSKA (reference sequence). The CDR3 is made up of 17 amino acids. The germline V and J ends were trimmed by 0 bases and 1 base, with 15 bases remaining between them. The CDR3 sequence: CSARDLKSWGNTGELFF. The CDR3 DNA follows: TGCAGTGCTAGAGATCTTAAGAGTTGGGGGAACACCGGGGAGCTGTTTTTT.

This chain uses TRBV7-6 with TRBJ2-7, with TRBD1 matching over 9 bases. CDR3 length: 15 residues. Trimming took 5 bases from V and 4 from J; bases not matched to a gene: 9. Germline CDR1 SGHVS, CDR2 FNYEAQ. This CDR3 is CASSPPGGTGYEQYF. The CDR3 DNA is TGTGCCAGCAGCCCACCTGGGGGGACAGGGTACGAGCAGTACTTC. The variable domain in full, completed from reference TRBV7-6 and TRBJ2-7, reads GAGVSQSPRYKVTKRGQDVALRCDPISGHVSLYWYRQALGQGPEFLTYFNYEAQQDKSGLPNDRFSAERPEGSISTLTIQRTEQRDSAMYRCASSPPGGTGYEQYFGPGTRLTVT.

J is TRBJ2-3 and V is TRBV20-1; no clear D. This CDR3 has 16 amino acids. V was trimmed by 0 bases and J by 6 bases, leaving 19 bases between them. CDR1 and CDR2 from the germline V gene are DFQATT and SNEGSKA (reference sequence). The CDR3 DNA reads TGCAGTGCTAGAGATCTAGAGACTTGGGCCAAGGATACGCAGTATTTT. This encodes CSARDLETWAKDTQYF.

The gene calls are TRBV4-1 and TRBJ2-3; the match to TRBD1 covers 11 bases. Germline lookup yields CDR1 MGHRA and CDR2 YSYEKL. This CDR3 is built from 14 residues. V was pared by 8 bases and J by 2 bases, with 3 bases of the junction left unmatched. CDR3 amino acids: CASRTGGDTDTQYF. CDR3 sequence (DNA): TGCGCCAGCCGGACAGGGGGCGACACAGATACGCAGTATTTT.